This passage covers 10 T cell receptor beta chains from one sample sequenced in a study of blood T cell repertoires in COVID-19. Profiled with immunoSEQ multiplex PCR; TCRdb holds only in-frame clones, not every one. The profile shows 350,000 to 400,000 clones, more than 70% of them singletons. The sequenced sample consisted of PBMCs or T cells enriched from blood (not recorded which). The receptors were gathered from a man aged 40-49 years in a cohort exposed to, infected with or recovered from COVID-19 (not recorded which).

The chain couples TRBV30 to TRBJ2-7; 7 bases align to TRBD2. The germline CDR1 and CDR2 sequences are GTSNPN and SVGIG (reference sequence). This CDR3 has 14 amino acids. Germline trimming cut 8 bases from V and 3 bases from J; bases unmatched to any gene: 13. CDR3 sequence (DNA): TGTGCCGGAGCTAAGGGAGGGGTTATCTACGAGCAGTACTTC. The encoded protein is CAGAKGGVIYEQYF.

The chain carries TRBV4-1 and TRBJ1-1; D remains unclear. This CDR3 comprises 14 residues. CDR1 is MGHRA and CDR2 is YSYEKL in the germline V gene. V shed 0 bases and J shed 3 bases, with 8 bases lying between them. CDR3 sequence (DNA): TGCGCCAGCAGCCAAGAGCCACAAGACACTGAAGCTTTCTTT. This translates into CASSQEPQDTEAFF.

The V call is TRBV30, the J call TRBJ1-1; D uncertain. CDR1 is GTSNPN and CDR2 is SVGIG in the germline V gene (reference sequence). V dropped 4 bases and J dropped 1 base, with 13 bases sitting between them. This CDR3 is built from 14 residues. The CDR3 DNA is TGTGCCTGGACCCCTTTGACATCGAACACTGAAGCTTTCTTT. Residues: CAWTPLTSNTEAFF.

The chain uses TRBV7-2 and TRBJ2-1, with D perhaps TRBD2 (5 bases). V shed 1 base and J shed 0 bases, with 13 bases lying between them. The CDR3 length is 17 residues. The V gene's germline CDR1 is SGHTA and CDR2 FQGNSA. The CDR3 DNA reads as TGTGCCAGCAGCTTAGTTGGGCTGAGGGACTCCTACAATGAGCAGTTCTTC. Its protein product is CASSLVGLRDSYNEQFF.

The rearrangement links TRBV15 to TRBJ2-6, with D unresolved. CDR3 length: 18 amino acids. CDR1 is LNHNV and CDR2 is YYDKDF in the germline V gene (reference sequence). With 0 bases removed from V and 0 bases from J, the gap between germline ends came to 12 bases. The CDR3 loop reads CATSRDLQADSGANVLTF. The CDR3 DNA sequence: TGTGCCACCAGCAGAGATCTTCAGGCCGACTCTGGGGCCAACGTCCTGACTTTC.

The CDR3 region is CASSSMDRDEKLFF. CDR3 bases: TGTGCCAGCAGCTCCATGGACAGGGATGAAAAACTGTTTTTT. V usage is TRBV7-6 and J usage is TRBJ1-4; 8 bases are a match to TRBD1. Germline loops: CDR1 SGHVS, CDR2 FNYEAQ. CDR3 length: 14 amino acids. The V gene end was trimmed by 4 bases and the J gene end by 6 bases; junction bases not matched to a gene: 4. Based on the CDR3 plus reference TRBV7-6 and TRBJ1-4, the full variable domain is GAGVSQSPRYKVTKRGQDVALRCDPISGHVSLYWYRQALGQGPEFLTYFNYEAQQDKSGLPNDRFSAERPEGSISTLTIQRTEQRDSAMYRCASSSMDRDEKLFFGSGTQLSVL.

This chain uses TRBV6-2 or TRBV6-3 with TRBJ2-3; 12 bases match TRBD2. Germline V lookup: CDR1 MNHEY, CDR2 SVGEGT. The CDR3 contains 16 residues. Trimming at V came to 5 bases and at J to 6 bases, leaving 9 bases not matched to a gene. CDR3 in amino acids: CASSRRLAGVPDTQYF. CDR3 nucleotide sequence: TGTGCCAGCAGTCGAAGACTAGCGGGAGTCCCCGATACGCAGTATTTT.

This chain joins TRBV30 and TRBJ1-5, with no clear D. Trimming pared 1 base from V and 0 bases from J, leaving 7 bases between. The CDR3 is made up of 14 amino acids. Germline CDR1 is GTSNPN and CDR2 is SVGIG (reference sequence). CDR3 residues: CAWSGGGSNQPQHF. The CDR3 coding sequence is TGTGCCTGGAGTGGAGGCGGTAGCAATCAGCCCCAGCATTTT.

V usage is TRBV6-1 and J usage is TRBJ2-7; 12 bases are shared with TRBD1. The V segment lost 1 base and the J segment 7 bases; nucleotides outside the gene matches: 8. The CDR3 contains 16 residues. CDR1 is MNHNS, CDR2 SASEGT, per germline. In DNA form, the CDR3 reads TGTGCCAGCAGTGAAGGCTCGGGACAGGGGGCAGAGGAGCAGTACTTC. This encodes CASSEGSGQGAEEQYF.

This chain uses TRBV18 with TRBJ1-2; D perhaps matches TRBD1 (6 bases). Germline CDR1 is KGHSH and CDR2 is LQKENI. Trimming took off 4 bases at V and 2 bases at J, with 11 bases between the two ends. The CDR3 extends over 14 amino acids. The CDR3 region has the DNA TGTGCCAGCTCACTAGGACAGACAAACTATGGCTACACCTTC. Translation: CASSLGQTNYGYTF.